These 32 T cell receptor beta chains were all obtained from the same sample, sequenced in a study of blood T cell repertoires in COVID-19. The method was immunoSEQ multiplex PCR; TCRdb's version includes in-frame clones alone and lacks a portion of them. This sample yields 30,000 to 35,000 clones, of which roughly four fifths are seen a single time; approximately 40% belongs to the top ten. The sequenced material came from peripheral blood. These TCRs come from a man at least 80 years old with active or convalescent COVID-19.

V gene TRBV5-1 combines with J gene TRBJ2-1; the D gene is possibly TRBD1 (6 bases). The CDR3 runs to 16 residues. Germline V gives CDR1 SGHRS, CDR2 YFSETQ. Trimming took 4 bases from V and 2 from J, leaving 16 bases between them. The CDR3 sequence is CASSTYHPGAYNEQFF. The DNA for the CDR3 is TGCGCCAGCAGCACCTACCACCCAGGGGCCTACAATGAGCAGTTCTTC. The variable domain in full, completed from reference TRBV5-1 and TRBJ2-1, reads KAGVTQTPRYLIKTRGQQVTLSCSPISGHRSVSWYQQTPGQGLQFLFEYFSETQRNKGNFPGRFSGRQFSNSRSEMNVSTLELGDSALYLCASSTYHPGAYNEQFFGPGTRLTVL.

This clone turned up a few times. The rearrangement links TRBV9 to TRBJ2-2; 9 positions agree with TRBD2. CDR3 length: 17 amino acids. CDR1 and CDR2 (germline): SGDLS, YYNGEE. The V segment lost 3 bases and the J segment 7 bases; nucleotides outside the gene matches: 13. This CDR3 reads CASSALAGGPLGGELFF. CDR3 DNA sequence: TGTGCCAGCAGCGCCCTCGCGGGGGGGCCTTTAGGCGGGGAGCTGTTTTTT.

J is TRBJ1-5 and V is TRBV2, with 8 bases aligning to TRBD1. The germline CDR1 and CDR2 sequences are SNHLY and FYNNEI. Trimming at V came to 6 bases and at J to 1 base, leaving 5 bases not matched to a gene. The CDR3 length is 15 residues. CDR3 DNA: TGTGCCAGCAGGCTACAGGGGGACAGCAATCAGCCCCAGCATTTT. This codes for CASRLQGDSNQPQHF.

The V and J genes are TRBV6-5 and TRBJ2-5, with TRBD1 identical over 7 bases. V was pared by 5 bases and J by 5 bases, with 8 bases of the junction left unmatched. Germline V lookup: CDR1 MNHEY, CDR2 SVGAGI. This CDR3 has 14 residues. The CDR3 DNA sequence: TGTGCCAGCAGTACCGAGACAGGGATCGAGACCCAGTACTTC. Protein: CASSTETGIETQYF.

The chain recombines TRBV11-3 with TRBJ2-5; 9 bases map to TRBD2. The V segment lost 5 bases and the J segment 5 bases; nucleotides outside the gene matches: 15. This CDR3 is built from 17 residues. Germline V gene sequence: CDR1 SGHNT, CDR2 YENEEA. The DNA of the CDR3 is TGTGCCAGCAGCCCTATCCTGGAAGCGGGAGGTTCGGAGACCCAGTACTTC. Residues: CASSPILEAGGSETQYF.

Comment on this clone: Other DNA sequences in this specimen translate into the identical CDR3. The CDR3 loop reads CASSYSLTWGSQGNEQFF. DNA of the CDR3: TGTGCCAGCAGTTACTCATTAACTTGGGGGAGCCAGGGGAATGAGCAGTTCTTC. The rearrangement links TRBV6-2 or TRBV6-3 to TRBJ2-1; D is perhaps TRBD1 (6 bases). This CDR3 contains 18 residues. V was shortened by 0 bases and J by 7 bases, with 22 bases between the two germline ends. CDR1 and CDR2 (germline): MNHEY, SVGEGT.

This chain joins TRBV21-1 and TRBJ2-3; no check of the table's D call, TRBD1, against the DNA was made. TRBV21-1 has pseudogene status. There are 13 residues in the CDR3. The CDR3 DNA reads TGTGCCAGCGGGGGGCAGGGGGAAGATACGCAGTATTTT. Its translation: CASGGQGEDTQYF.

The V call is TRBV7-8, the J call TRBJ2-5; TRBD2 aligns across 9 bases. This CDR3 spans 16 amino acids. V lost 2 bases to trimming and J lost 5 bases; unmatched junction nucleotides: 9. Germline V gene data show CDR1 as SGHVS and CDR2 as FQNEAQ. CDR3: CASSLLAGGPGETQYF. The CDR3 region has the DNA TGTGCCAGCAGCTTACTGGCGGGAGGGCCCGGGGAGACCCAGTACTTC.

The rearrangement uses TRBV11-2 and TRBJ2-7, with no clear D. This CDR3 has 13 amino acids. With 3 bases removed from V and 0 bases from J, the gap between germline ends came to 6 bases. In germline, CDR1 is SGHAT, CDR2 FQNNGV. The CDR3 spells CASSLGVSYEQYF. The DNA of the CDR3 is TGTGCCAGCAGCTTGGGCGTCTCCTACGAGCAGTACTTC.

This chain uses TRBV6-5 with TRBJ2-2, with 8 nucleotides matching TRBD1. V gave up 6 bases and J gave up 3 bases; unmatched junction bases: 3. The CDR3 length is 14 residues. Germline V gene lookup returns CDR1 MNHEY and CDR2 SVGAGI. The CDR3 DNA follows: TGTGCCAGCAGCGGACAGGGCCACACCGGGGAGCTGTTTTTT. Amino acids: CASSGQGHTGELFF.

V gene TRBV10-2 combines with J gene TRBJ1-1, with unresolved D. The CDR3 has 11 residues. V gave up 6 bases and J gave up 5 bases, with 7 bases separating them. Germline V gene lookup returns CDR1 WSHSY and CDR2 SAAADI. The CDR3 DNA follows: TGCGCCAGCAGGGCCGGGACTGAAGCTTTCTTT. Protein product: CASRAGTEAFF.

The chain links TRBV3-1 (or the pseudogene TRBV3-2) to TRBJ2-7; D remains ambiguous. The CDR3 loop spans 14 amino acids. Germline V CDR1 and CDR2: LGHDT, YNNKEL (reference sequence). Trimming removed 0 bases at V and 7 bases at J, with 13 bases between. Written as DNA, the CDR3 is TGTGCCAGCAGCCAAGATTTTACGTTAGAGGAGCAGTACTTC. This codes for CASSQDFTLEEQYF.

In this sample, this clone turned up once. This chain uses TRBV11-3 with TRBJ2-1; 8 nucleotides align to TRBD2. After removal of 5 bases from V and 1 base from J, the junction contained 1 base not matched to a gene. Germline-derived CDR1 and CDR2 are SGHNT and YENEEA. The CDR3 consists of 14 residues. Here the CDR3 DNA reads TGTGCCAGCAGCGGGACTAGGTCCTACAATGAGCAGTTCTTC. Its protein is CASSGTRSYNEQFF.

The V gene is TRBV4-1, the J gene TRBJ1-2; TRBD1 agrees at 9 bases. The germline CDR1 and CDR2 sequences are MGHRA and YSYEKL. V trimming: 0 bases; J trimming: 7 bases; junction bases outside the gene matches: 6. This CDR3 has 15 residues. The CDR3: CASSQDPQGAFGYTF. In DNA, the CDR3 is TGCGCCAGCAGCCAAGATCCACAGGGGGCGTTTGGCTACACCTTC.

This chain connects TRBV19 to TRBJ2-7; D remains unclear. Between the trimmed V and J ends, which lost 4 bases and 5 bases, there was a span of 24 bases. Germline values: CDR1 LNHDA, CDR2 SQIVND (reference sequence). This CDR3 region has 17 residues. CDR3 coding DNA: TGTGCCAGTAGTACCCGAGGCAACACTATGGCGAATGACGAGCAGTACTTC. The encoded protein is CASSTRGNTMANDEQYF.

The J gene is TRBJ2-1, the V gene TRBV5-1; 11 nucleotides align to TRBD2. There are 15 residues in the CDR3. The germline V gene has CDR1 SGHRS and CDR2 YFSETQ. Trimming removed 1 base from V and 6 bases from J; junction bases left unmatched: 3. This chain's CDR3 is CASSLLAGGSNEQFF. CDR3 sequence (DNA): TGCGCCAGCAGCTTGCTAGCGGGAGGAAGCAATGAGCAGTTCTTC.

This chain connects TRBV6-5 to TRBJ1-2; 8 bases map to TRBD1. The J segment lost 1 base and the V segment lost 8 bases, leaving 3 bases of the junction unmatched. The CDR3 runs 13 residues. Germline values: CDR1 MNHEY, CDR2 SVGAGI. The DNA of the CDR3 is TGTGCCAGCTGGGGACAGGTTAACTATGGCTACACCTTC. The encoded protein is CASWGQVNYGYTF.

DNA of the CDR3: TGTGCCAGCAGGGCAGGGGAGAACACTGAAGCTTTCTTT. It codes for CASRAGENTEAFF. The chain combines TRBV27 with TRBJ1-1, with D maybe TRBD1 (6 bases). This CDR3 spans 13 amino acids. Germline lookup yields CDR1 MNHEY and CDR2 SMNVEV (reference sequence). The V end lost 6 bases, the J end lost 1 base, and 9 bases lay between the germline ends.

The CDR3 region is CASSPTTGNEQFF. The DNA for the CDR3 is TGTGCCAGCTCACCAACTACAGGGAATGAGCAGTTCTTC. This chain connects TRBV18 to TRBJ2-1; tentatively, D is TRBD1 (6 bases). This CDR3 comprises 13 residues. Germline values: CDR1 KGHSH, CDR2 LQKENI. V lost 2 bases and J 7 bases, leaving 9 bases between the germline ends. Combining the CDR3 with reference TRBV18 and TRBJ2-1 gives the whole variable domain NAGVMQNPRHLVRRRGQEARLRCSPMKGHSHVYWYRQLPEEGLKFMVYLQKENIIDESGMPKERFSAEFPKEGPSILRIQQVVRGDSAAYFCASSPTTGNEQFFGPGTRLTVL.

V gene TRBV27 combines with J gene TRBJ2-7; 9 nucleotides agree with TRBD2. The V and J ends lost 8 bases and 2 bases, in that order; junction bases with no gene match: 7. This CDR3 region has 14 residues. Germline values: CDR1 MNHEY, CDR2 SMNVEV (reference sequence). The CDR3 is CASGRTSDPYEQYF. CDR3 nucleotides: TGTGCCAGCGGACGGACTAGCGACCCCTACGAGCAGTACTTC.

The V gene is TRBV7-9, the J gene TRBJ2-2, with 8 nucleotides matching TRBD2. The CDR3 extends over 17 amino acids. The junction had 7 bases not matched to a gene; V was cut back by 3 bases and J by 1 base. The germline V gene encodes CDR1 SEHNR and CDR2 FQNEAQ (reference sequence). CDR3 bases: TGTGCCAGCAGCTTGTTTGAGACTAGCGAGAACACCGGGGAGCTGTTTTTT. Its protein product is CASSLFETSENTGELFF.

The genes are TRBV30 and TRBJ2-7; D is unclear. The CDR3 extends over 13 amino acids. V was cut by 2 bases and J by 7 bases, with 15 bases left in between. Germline loops: CDR1 GTSNPN, CDR2 SVGIG (reference sequence). CDR3 residues: CAWSPPTLGEQYF. CDR3 DNA: TGTGCCTGGAGTCCTCCGACTCTTGGGGAGCAGTACTTC.

The rearrangement uses TRBV28 and TRBJ2-1, with D possibly TRBD2 on 6 matching bases. CDR3 length: 15 residues. Germline V CDR1 and CDR2: MDHEN, SYDVKM. Trimming left V 7 bases short and J 4 bases short, with 17 bases between. This chain's CDR3 is CASTQGVAVYNEQFF. The CDR3 coding sequence is TGTGCCAGCACTCAAGGGGTAGCGGTGTACAATGAGCAGTTCTTC. The entire variable domain, with the rest obtained from reference TRBV28 and TRBJ2-1, is as follows: DVKVTQSSRYLVKRTGEKVFLECVQDMDHENMFWYRQDPGLGLRLIYFSYDVKMKEKGDIPEGYSVSREKKERFSLILESASTNQTSMYLCASTQGVAVYNEQFFGPGTRLTVL.

The chain carries TRBV6-5 and TRBJ2-1; TRBD2 agrees at 8 bases. V was clipped by 5 bases and J by 8 bases; unmatched bases: 5. Germline V gives CDR1 MNHEY, CDR2 SVGAGI. The CDR3 has 13 residues. The CDR3 DNA is TGTGCCAGCAGTACGGGAGGGCCGTATGAGCAGTTCTTC. Translating it yields CASSTGGPYEQFF.

The chain recombines TRBV7-9 with TRBJ2-5; D is perhaps TRBD1 (6 bases). Germline V gives CDR1 SEHNR, CDR2 FQNEAQ (reference sequence). This CDR3 comprises 12 residues. The ends were cut back, 6 bases at V and 4 bases at J, with 9 bases in the middle. The DNA for the CDR3 is TGTGCCAGCAGTTCAGGGGTAGAGACCCAGTACTTC. Translated: CASSSGVETQYF.

This sequence joins TRBV7-9 and TRBJ2-1, with 13 nucleotides matching TRBD2. Germline loops: CDR1 SEHNR, CDR2 FQNEAQ (reference sequence). With V trimmed by 2 bases and J by 6 bases, 1 base remained unmatched. The CDR3 has 15 residues. CDR3 sequence reads: CASSLRLAGGNEQFF. CDR3 bases: TGTGCCAGCAGCTTACGACTAGCGGGAGGCAATGAGCAGTTCTTC.

In nucleotides, the CDR3 is TGCAGCGTTGAATTCCCCGGAGGGGGCCAGTACTTC. It is translated as CSVEFPGGGQYF. The rearrangement links TRBV29-1 to TRBJ2-7; D might be TRBD1 (7 bases). The V gene lost 2 bases and the J gene lost 10 bases, with 15 bases spanning the gap. The CDR3 has 12 amino acids. The germline V gene has CDR1 SQVTM and CDR2 ANQGSEA.

This sequence joins TRBV27 and TRBJ2-1; D is possibly TRBD2 (7 bases). This CDR3 spans 16 amino acids. CDR1 is MNHEY and CDR2 is SMNVEV in the germline V gene (reference sequence). The V and J ends lost 2 bases and 6 bases respectively, with 17 bases between them. CDR3 region: CASSLRGAGVGNEQFF. CDR3 nucleotide sequence: TGTGCCAGCAGTTTAAGGGGGGCGGGAGTCGGCAATGAGCAGTTCTTC.

This clone was recorded once. The chain joins TRBV4-1 to TRBJ2-7, with D hard to call. The CDR3 spans 14 residues. Germline V CDR1 and CDR2: MGHRA, YSYEKL. Between the trimmed V and J ends, which lost 0 bases and 3 bases, there was a span of 9 bases. CDR3 sequence (DNA): TGCGCCAGCAGCCAAGAAAAATCCAGCTACGAGCAGTACTTC. It specifies CASSQEKSSYEQYF.

J is TRBJ2-3 and V is TRBV24-1, with TRBD2 matching over 8 bases. The CDR3 runs to 17 residues. Trimming took 2 bases from V and 4 from J; bases not matched to a gene: 10. CDR1 is KGHDR, CDR2 SFDVKD, per germline. The CDR3 DNA follows: TGTGCCACCAGTGATTCGGTAGGGAGCGGGAGCTCAGATACGCAGTATTTT. It encodes CATSDSVGSGSSDTQYF.

The rearrangement joins TRBV29-1 to TRBJ2-2; possibly TRBD2 for D (6 bases). Looked up from germline, CDR1 is SQVTM and CDR2 is ANQGSEA. V lost 6 bases, J lost 9 bases, and 17 bases lay in between. The CDR3 length is 13 residues. In nucleotides, the CDR3 is TGCAGCGTCGGTAGCGGACCGTCAAGGGAGCTGTTTTTT. It translates to CSVGSGPSRELFF.

This rearrangement joins TRBV21-1 to TRBJ2-7; the table assigns TRBD2, which was not confirmed against the DNA. TRBV21-1 is a pseudogene locus. CDR3 length equals 16 residues. CDR3 in amino acids: CASSKGRTSGLYEQYF. In DNA, the CDR3 is TGTGCCAGCAGCAAAGGTCGGACTAGCGGCCTTTACGAGCAGTACTTC.